A single sample is the source of the 32 T cell receptor beta chains below, sequenced in a study of T cells in Graves' hyperthyroidism and ophthalmopathy. The investigators amplified TCR beta CDR3 regions from RNA transcripts. First-round RT-PCR targeting the TCR CDR3 was performed with the HTBI primer set. TCRdb re-analysed the multiplex PCR reads in MiXCR, keeping a single row per CDR3 protein. The repertoire holds 550,000 to 850,000 distinct CDR3 sequences, with over 15% as singletons. The sequencing input was blood. These receptor sequences come from a woman between 45 and 65 years old with Graves' hyperthyroidism that later progressed to Graves' ophthalmopathy.

The CDR3 bases are TGTGCCAGCAGCTTAGAGGTATCCGGGGAACAGACCCAGTACTTC. Its protein is CASSLEVSGEQTQYF. This rearrangement joins TRBV11-2 to TRBJ2-5; a possible D gene is TRBD2 (5 bases). The CDR3 extends over 15 amino acids. Trimming cost V 0 bases and J 6 bases, with 14 bases left between them. In germline, CDR1 is SGHAT, CDR2 FQNNGV.

This clonotype appeared many times. The chain employs TRBV7-8 and TRBJ1-1, with D perhaps TRBD1 (5 bases). This CDR3 contains 15 residues. V dropped 0 bases and J dropped 1 base, with 9 bases sitting between them. The germline gives CDR1 SGHVS, CDR2 FQNEAQ. The CDR3 sequence is CASSLARGRNTEAFF. CDR3 nucleotide sequence: TGTGCCAGCAGCTTAGCGCGGGGCAGGAACACTGAAGCTTTCTTT.

J is TRBJ1-2 and V is TRBV15; D possibly corresponds to TRBD1 (6 bases). The V and J ends lost 1 base and 2 bases respectively, with 8 bases between them. The CDR3 totals 14 residues. In germline, CDR1 is LNHNV, CDR2 YYDKDF (reference sequence). The DNA for the CDR3 is TGTGCCACCAGCAGAGGAGGGGGGAACTATGGCTACACCTTC. Protein product: CATSRGGGNYGYTF.

This clonotype was detected many times. The chain is built from TRBV12-3 or TRBV12-4 and TRBJ2-2; D is possibly TRBD2 (5 bases). The CDR3 has 16 residues. The V gene lost 3 bases and the J gene lost 2 bases, with 13 bases spanning the gap. The CDR3 sequence is CASSFLEAENTGELFF. As DNA, the CDR3 is TGTGCCAGCAGTTTTTTGGAGGCGGAAAACACCGGGGAGCTGTTTTTT.

This clonotype was detected only a few times. The V and J genes are TRBV30 and TRBJ2-4, with D unresolved. Germline lookup yields CDR1 GTSNPN and CDR2 SVGIG (reference sequence). The CDR3 is 12 amino acids. Deletions cut 4 bases from V and 8 bases from J, with 12 bases between. The CDR3 region is CAWTSGSDIQYF. The CDR3 bases are TGTGCCTGGACCTCCGGATCGGACATTCAGTACTTC.

The sample holds many counts of this clonotype. The V and J genes are TRBV11-2 and TRBJ1-5; TRBD1 aligns across 10 bases. The V segment lost 1 base and the J segment 0 bases; nucleotides outside the gene matches: 6. CDR1 is SGHAT and CDR2 is FQNNGV in the germline V gene. The CDR3 has 18 residues. Here the CDR3 DNA reads TGTGCCAGCAGCTTAGGGACAGGGGGGCGGCGTAGCAATCAGCCCCAGCATTTT. Protein product: CASSLGTGGRRSNQPQHF.

Ten or more counts support this clonotype. CDR3 amino acids: CASSLDLGHYGYTF. In DNA, the CDR3 is TGTGCCAGCAGCTTAGATCTGGGGCACTATGGCTACACCTTC. The chain uses TRBV11-2 and TRBJ1-2, with D perhaps matching TRBD1 (5 bases). The CDR3 contains 14 residues. Trimming pared 0 bases from V and 3 bases from J, leaving 8 bases between. Germline loops: CDR1 SGHAT, CDR2 FQNNGV.

This clonotype showed up just a few times. The chain couples TRBV6-1 to TRBJ1-4; TRBD1 matches 8 bases. V dropped 10 bases and J dropped 9; count of bases not matched to a gene: 10. Germline lookup yields CDR1 MNHNS and CDR2 SASEGT. CDR3 size: 13 residues. As DNA, the CDR3 is TGTGCCACCCAAACCAGGACAGGGCAAAAACTGTTTTTT. Its protein is CATQTRTGQKLFF.

This clonotype was counted between two and nine times. J is TRBJ1-2 and V is TRBV6-1; TRBD1 is a possible D gene (5 bases). CDR3 length: 13 residues. Germline V gene data show CDR1 as MNHNS and CDR2 as SASEGT. Trimming cost V 1 base and J 7 bases, with 10 bases left between them. The DNA of the CDR3 is TGTGCCAGCAGTGAAGAGGGGCTGGGTGGCTACACCTTC. Amino acids: CASSEEGLGGYTF.

This clonotype has more than one count but fewer than ten. The chain carries TRBV9 and TRBJ1-6; D unresolved. This CDR3 has 14 amino acids. Trimming shortened V by 4 bases and J by 7 bases, and 12 bases separated the two germline ends. The V gene's germline CDR1 is SGDLS and CDR2 YYNGEE. The CDR3 loop reads CASSPRHGNSPLHF. As DNA, the CDR3 is TGTGCCAGCAGCCCCCGTCATGGGAATTCACCCCTCCACTTT.

This clonotype was recorded at least ten times. The rearrangement joins TRBV10-3 to TRBJ2-7, with 7 nucleotides matching TRBD1. The V segment lost 0 bases and the J segment 2 bases; nucleotides outside the gene matches: 7. The CDR3 loop spans 16 amino acids. Germline loops: CDR1 ENHRY, CDR2 SYGVKD. The CDR3 spells CAISESQDRKAYEQYF. CDR3 in DNA: TGTGCCATCAGTGAGTCCCAGGACAGGAAAGCCTACGAGCAGTACTTC.

This clonotype was recorded at least ten times. V is TRBV20-1 and J is TRBJ1-1, with 9 bases aligning to TRBD1. Germline assignment: CDR1 DFQATT and CDR2 SNEGSKA (reference sequence). The CDR3 runs to 15 residues. Trimming removed 3 bases from V and 5 bases from J; junction bases left unmatched: 10. Written as DNA, the CDR3 is TGCAGTGCTAGTTTACAGGGGGCGCCGGGGACTGAAGCTTTCTTT. Translating gives CSASLQGAPGTEAFF.

This clonotype was seen ten or more times. The chain links TRBV30 to TRBJ1-2; possible D gene TRBD1, 6 bases. Trimming pared 0 bases from V and 6 bases from J, leaving 11 bases between. Germline V gene data show CDR1 as GTSNPN and CDR2 as SVGIG (reference sequence). There are 13 residues in the CDR3. The CDR3 reads CAWSVRGGHGYTF. In DNA, the CDR3 is TGTGCCTGGAGTGTACGAGGGGGGCATGGCTACACCTTC.

On this clonotype: The conserved phenylalanine or tryptophan normally closing the CDR3 is absent here, so this likely arose from a read error. The chain employs TRBV7-6 and TRBJ2-2; no reliable D call. V was shortened by 11 bases and J by 0 bases, with 10 bases between the two germline ends. The CDR3 totals 13 residues. Germline V gives CDR1 SGHVS, CDR2 FNYEAQ. The CDR3, as DNA: TGTGCCTCGGACGTCGCGAACACCGGGGAGCTGTTTTTA. Translated, it gives CASDVANTGELFL.

This clonotype was recorded a few times. The chain has TRBV29-1 and TRBJ1-3; 12 nucleotides match TRBD1. The germline V gene encodes CDR1 SQVTM and CDR2 ANQGSEA. CDR3 length: 14 residues. The junction had 3 bases not matched to a gene; V was cut back by 6 bases and J by 3 bases. CDR3 in DNA: TGCAGCGTGAGGGACAGGGGGCTTGGAAACACCATATATTTT. Translating it yields CSVRDRGLGNTIYF.

The chain employs TRBV6-2 or TRBV6-3 and TRBJ2-5; no clear D. Germline CDR1 and CDR2: MNHEY and SVGEGT. The CDR3 contains 11 residues. The CDR3 sequence: CAESELETQYF. The CDR3 nucleotides are TGTGCTGAATCAGAGTTGGAGACCCAGTACTTC.

This clonotype has more than one count but fewer than ten. This sequence joins TRBV10-3 and TRBJ2-1, with 14 bases aligning to TRBD2. Germline trimming cut 1 base from V and 9 bases from J; bases unmatched to any gene: 8. Germline lookup yields CDR1 ENHRY and CDR2 SYGVKD. This CDR3 has 17 amino acids. The CDR3 loop is CAISEWTSGGSGGEQFF. The DNA for the CDR3 is TGTGCCATCAGTGAGTGGACTAGCGGGGGGTCCGGTGGTGAGCAGTTCTTC.

The V gene is TRBV12-3 or TRBV12-4, the J gene TRBJ1-2; D is ambiguous. Trimming stripped 3 bases from V and 8 bases from J, with 10 bases between. This CDR3 is 12 amino acids long. CDR3 loop: CASSFWRRGYTF. The CDR3 DNA is TGTGCCAGCAGTTTTTGGCGTAGAGGCTACACCTTC.

The rearrangement uses TRBV19 and TRBJ1-5; D uncertain. Trimming removed 5 bases from V and 3 bases from J, with 11 bases in between. Per germline, CDR1 LNHDA and CDR2 SQIVND (reference sequence). The CDR3 sequence is 14 residues long. This chain's CDR3 is CASSHREINQPQHF. In DNA, the CDR3 is TGTGCCAGTAGTCACCGGGAGATCAATCAGCCCCAGCATTTT. Looking up the rest from reference TRBV19 and TRBJ1-5 gives the full variable domain: DGGITQSPKYLFRKEGQNVTLSCEQNLNHDAMYWYRQDPGQGLRLIYYSQIVNDFQKGDIAEGYSVSREKKESFPLTVTSAQKNPTAFYLCASSHREINQPQHFGDGTRLSIL.

This clonotype was seen ten or more times. The rearrangement links TRBV7-3 to TRBJ2-5, with D unresolved. CDR3 size: 13 residues. Germline CDR1 and CDR2: SGHTA and FQGTGA. Trimming removed 3 bases from V and 5 bases from J, with 10 bases in between. The CDR3 protein is CASSFKGTETQYF. The CDR3 DNA is TGTGCCAGCAGCTTTAAGGGTACCGAGACCCAGTACTTC.

This clonotype has ten or more counts. V usage is TRBV2 and J usage is TRBJ2-1; 8 nucleotides match TRBD1. Trimming at V came to 6 bases and at J to 7 bases, leaving 5 bases not matched to a gene. The CDR3 contains 13 residues. Germline V lookup: CDR1 SNHLY, CDR2 FYNNEI. CDR3 in amino acids: CASRRRTGNEQFF. The CDR3 DNA sequence: TGTGCCAGCAGGAGGAGGACAGGGAATGAGCAGTTCTTC.

This clonotype was detected ten times or more. The rearrangement links TRBV5-1 to TRBJ2-3; TRBD1 aligns across 7 bases. After removal of 3 bases from V and 0 bases from J, the junction contained 4 bases not matched to a gene. The CDR3 spans 15 residues. Germline CDR1 reads SGHRS; CDR2 reads YFSETQ. The chain's CDR3 is CASSWQGQSTDTQYF. CDR3 nucleotide sequence: TGCGCCAGCAGCTGGCAGGGACAGAGCACAGATACGCAGTATTTT.

The chain has TRBV6-6 and TRBJ2-1, with D perhaps TRBD2 (6 bases). The CDR3 loop spans 15 amino acids. CDR1 MNHNY and CDR2 SVGAGI come from the germline V gene (reference sequence). V dropped 0 bases and J dropped 9 bases, with 15 bases sitting between them. The DNA for the CDR3 is TGTGCCAGCAGTTACTCTGCCTCTAGCGCGGGTGAGCAGTTCTTC. It codes for CASSYSASSAGEQFF.

In its sample, this clonotype was seen a few times. Here the CDR3 reads CASSEKGLQETQYF. In DNA form, the CDR3 reads TGTGCCAGCAGTGAAAAGGGCTTACAAGAGACCCAGTACTTC. This chain connects TRBV6-1 to TRBJ2-5, with no clear D. The CDR3 is 14 amino acids. Germline V gene lookup returns CDR1 MNHNS and CDR2 SASEGT. V was cut by 2 bases and J by 2 bases, with 9 bases left in between.

A word on this clonotype: A much larger clonotype is one base distant, so this may be a read error. This chain joins TRBV20-1 and TRBJ2-1, with D perhaps being TRBD1 or TRBD2 (5 bases each). CDR3 length equals 18 residues. CDR1 and CDR2 from the germline V gene are DFQATT and SNEGSKA (reference sequence). The CDR3 DNA reads TGCAGTGCCCCCCTCCCCTATGGGGGAGTGATGATTTCCAATGAGCAGCTCTTC. Amino acid sequence: CSAPLPYGGVMISNEQLF.

The gene calls are TRBV7-9 and TRBJ1-2; TRBD1 agrees at 8 bases. With 9 bases clipped from V and 1 base from J, the junction kept 7 bases outside the gene matches. The CDR3 spans 14 residues. In germline, CDR1 is SEHNR, CDR2 FQNEAQ (reference sequence). The chain's CDR3 is CASQSGGNNYGYTF. The CDR3 DNA reads as TGTGCCAGTCAGTCAGGGGGCAATAACTATGGCTACACCTTC.

This clonotype was recorded a few times. A much larger clone lies one base from this, so it may be a read error. The chain uses TRBV5-1 and TRBJ2-3; D gene unclear. The CDR3 is made up of 15 amino acids. Germline CDR1 and CDR2: SGHRS and YFSETQ. The CDR3 protein is CTSSSYKGGTDTQYF. The CDR3 DNA is TGCACCAGCAGCTCCTATAAAGGCGGCACAGATACGCAGTATTTT.

This clonotype was counted only a few times. The chain uses TRBV20-1 and TRBJ1-1; 7 nucleotides agree with TRBD1. CDR1 is DFQATT, CDR2 SNEGSKA, per germline (reference sequence). This CDR3 contains 13 residues. V lost 5 bases to trimming and J lost 5 bases; unmatched junction nucleotides: 8. CDR3 sequence: CSASPRGWTEAFF. For the CDR3, the DNA is TGCAGTGCTTCCCCCAGGGGGTGGACTGAAGCTTTCTTT.

This sequence joins TRBV10-3 and TRBJ2-5; D gene uncertain. The germline V gene has CDR1 ENHRY and CDR2 SYGVKD. V lost 2 bases, J lost 5 bases, and 6 bases lay in between. The CDR3 is made up of 12 amino acids. CDR3 protein: CAISEVGETQYF. The CDR3 DNA is TGTGCCATCAGTGAGGTAGGGGAGACCCAGTACTTC.

This clonotype was seen only a few times. This chain joins TRBV20-1 and TRBJ1-2; D ambiguous. CDR3 length: 12 residues. V was clipped by 0 bases and J by 7 bases, with 9 bases between them. CDR1 is DFQATT, CDR2 SNEGSKA, per germline (reference sequence). For the CDR3, the DNA is TGCAGTGCTAGAGATAACGACCCTGGCTACACCTTC. It codes for CSARDNDPGYTF.

The rearrangement joins TRBV20-1 to TRBJ2-2, with D uncertain. The CDR3 runs to 13 residues. Trimming pared 0 bases from V and 4 bases from J, leaving 6 bases between. Germline CDR1 reads DFQATT; CDR2 reads SNEGSKA (reference sequence). CDR3 nucleotide sequence: TGCAGTGCTAGAGAACTATTCACCGGGGAGCTGTTTTTT. Translating gives CSARELFTGELFF.

There are many counts of this clonotype. This rearrangement joins TRBV2 to TRBJ2-3; possibly TRBD1 for D (6 bases). Looked up from germline, CDR1 is SNHLY and CDR2 is FYNNEI. This CDR3 is 15 amino acids long. The V end was cut by 0 bases, the J end by 4 bases, with 11 bases between. The CDR3 nucleotides are TGTGCCAGCAGTGAAGCCGCAGGGGATGCAGATACGCAGTATTTT. Protein product: CASSEAAGDADTQYF.